The 21 T cell receptor beta chains in this list originate from one sample, sequenced in a study of identical twins. TCRdb re-called the 5' RACE reads with MiXCR, one entry per CDR3 protein. The sample lists 500,000 or so distinct CDR3 sequences, roughly a fifth occurring once. These sequences were also reported in another study, on T cells expressing NK-cell markers.

Specimen: CD4+ T cells sorted from blood. These receptors originate from a woman under 30 in good health.

The chain has TRBV11-2 and TRBJ2-3; D not resolved. Germline lookup yields CDR1 SGHAT and CDR2 FQNNGV. CDR3 length: 14 residues. Trimming shortened V by 3 bases and J by 2 bases, and 9 bases separated the two germline ends. CDR3: CASSFGPYTDTQYF. CDR3 sequence (DNA): TGTGCCAGCAGCTTTGGGCCGTACACAGATACGCAGTATTTT.

This clonotype was counted only a few times. V is TRBV20-1 and J is TRBJ2-3; D is possibly TRBD1 (5 bases). V was pared by 6 bases and J by 5 bases, with 24 bases between. This CDR3 has 16 amino acids. Germline CDR1 is DFQATT and CDR2 is SNEGSKA (reference sequence). CDR3 DNA sequence: TGCAGTGCAGATGGAACAGGAACCCCGATTTTAGATACGCAGTATTTT. Translating it yields CSADGTGTPILDTQYF.

In its sample, this clonotype was seen many times. The rearrangement joins TRBV12-3 or TRBV12-4 to TRBJ2-7; D perhaps matches TRBD1 (5 bases). This CDR3 has 15 residues. V was pared by 4 bases and J by 2 bases, with 15 bases between. The CDR3 sequence: CASSSRAGITYEQYF. The CDR3 DNA reads TGTGCCAGCAGTTCTCGGGCAGGGATTACCTACGAGCAGTACTTC.

V usage is TRBV5-1 and J usage is TRBJ2-6; D not certain. The CDR3 totals 18 residues. CDR1 and CDR2 (germline): SGHRS, YFSETQ. The ends were cut back, 2 bases at V and 0 bases at J, with 15 bases in the middle. The CDR3 DNA follows: TGCGCCAGCAGCTTCCCGGACGGTTTTCGCTCTGGGGCCAACGTCCTGACTTTC. Translating it yields CASSFPDGFRSGANVLTF.

The chain uses TRBV18 and TRBJ1-2; D gene ambiguous. The germline V and J ends were trimmed by 2 bases and 4 bases, with 14 bases remaining between them. Looked up from germline, CDR1 is KGHSH and CDR2 is LQKENI. The length of the CDR3 is 15 residues. The CDR3 loop reads CASSPVLVRIYGYTF. CDR3 sequence (DNA): TGTGCCAGCTCACCAGTCCTTGTACGGATCTATGGCTACACCTTC.

The rearrangement joins TRBV4-3 to TRBJ2-5; D might be TRBD2 (6 bases). The CDR3 has 14 residues. Germline V CDR1 and CDR2: LGHNA, YSLEER. Trimming took off 0 bases at V and 5 bases at J, with 10 bases between the two ends. CDR3 loop: CASSQDQEGETQYF. The CDR3 region has the DNA TGCGCCAGCAGCCAAGATCAGGAGGGGGAGACCCAGTACTTC.

The gene calls are TRBV5-1 and TRBJ1-6; D possibly corresponds to TRBD1 (5 bases). V was clipped by 0 bases and J by 7 bases, with 17 bases between them. The V gene's germline CDR1 is SGHRS and CDR2 YFSETQ. CDR3 size: 17 residues. CDR3 sequence reads: CASSLAGVGGTNSPLHF. CDR3 sequence (DNA): TGCGCCAGCAGCTTGGCCGGTGTGGGAGGGACCAATTCACCCCTCCACTTT.

This clonotype was counted between two and nine times. The chain carries TRBV20-1 and TRBJ2-7; 8 nucleotides line up with TRBD1. Germline CDR1 DFQATT, CDR2 SNEGSKA (reference sequence). The CDR3 consists of 15 residues. J was trimmed by 2 bases and V by 2 bases; bases with no gene match: 8. CDR3 sequence (DNA): TGCAGTGCTAGAAGCTCACGACAGGGGACCTACGAGCAGTACTTC. It yields the protein CSARSSRQGTYEQYF.

In its sample, this clonotype was seen a few times. V usage is TRBV12-3 or TRBV12-4 and J usage is TRBJ2-3, with D perhaps TRBD2 (6 bases). The CDR3 has 15 amino acids. The V gene lost 4 bases and the J gene lost 2 bases, with 13 bases spanning the gap. CDR3 DNA sequence: TGTGCCAGCAGTTATTCGGGGGACCACACAGATACGCAGTATTTT. Protein: CASSYSGDHTDTQYF.

The rearrangement links TRBV29-1 to TRBJ2-6, with D perhaps matching TRBD1 (5 bases). V lost 4 bases and J 3 bases, leaving 16 bases between the germline ends. Germline V lookup: CDR1 SQVTM, CDR2 ANQGSEA. The CDR3 runs 16 residues. In DNA form, the CDR3 reads TGCAGCGTTGTCCAGGGATCTATTGGTGGGGCCAACGTCCTGACTTTC. Translating it yields CSVVQGSIGGANVLTF.

This clonotype showed up many times. The gene calls are TRBV5-8 and TRBJ2-5; TRBD1 is a possible D gene (6 bases). Looked up from germline, CDR1 is SGHTS and CDR2 is YDEGEE. This CDR3 has 15 amino acids. V was clipped by 4 bases and J by 5 bases, with 18 bases between them. The DNA of the CDR3 is TGTGCCAGCAGCCCCGGGAATGGGGGCAGCGAGACCCAGTACTTC. Protein: CASSPGNGGSETQYF.

The genes are TRBV7-2 and TRBJ2-5; 9 nucleotides line up with TRBD2. This CDR3 is 17 amino acids long. The ends lost 1 base at V and 2 bases at J; junction bases unmatched: 8. CDR1 and CDR2 from the germline V gene are SGHTA and FQGNSA. The CDR3: CASSLVAGAGGQETQYF. The CDR3 nucleotides are TGTGCCAGCAGCTTAGTTGCTGGGGCGGGAGGGCAAGAGACCCAGTACTTC.

This clonotype was observed a few times. The J gene is TRBJ1-1, the V gene TRBV2, with 7 bases lining up with TRBD1. Losses at the gene ends were 6 bases for V and 4 bases for J; bases not matched to a gene: 5. The germline CDR1 and CDR2 sequences are SNHLY and FYNNEI. This CDR3 has 13 amino acids. This CDR3 is CASRTTGSTEAFF. For the CDR3, the DNA is TGTGCCAGCAGAACGACAGGGTCCACTGAAGCTTTCTTT.

This clonotype showed up many times. This sequence joins TRBV7-9 and TRBJ1-6; D is ambiguous. The V gene lost 4 bases and the J gene lost 5 bases, with 15 bases spanning the gap. Germline CDR1 reads SEHNR; CDR2 reads FQNEAQ (reference sequence). The CDR3 runs 16 residues. CDR3 region: CASSSLREVNNSPLHF. CDR3 nucleotides: TGTGCCAGCAGCTCTTTACGGGAGGTCAATAATTCACCCCTCCACTTT.

The chain is built from TRBV6-1 and TRBJ1-4; 7 bases line up with TRBD1. Germline values: CDR1 MNHNS, CDR2 SASEGT. The CDR3 has 14 residues. Trimming cost V 5 bases and J 16 bases; bases outside gene matches: 16. This CDR3 is CASSPIGGGALKFF. DNA of the CDR3: TGTGCCAGCAGTCCCATAGGAGGGGGCGCCTTAAAGTTTTTT.

V usage is TRBV29-1 and J usage is TRBJ2-7, with 8 positions matching TRBD1. Looked up from germline, CDR1 is SQVTM and CDR2 is ANQGSEA. CDR3 length: 13 amino acids. V gave up 4 bases and J gave up 6 bases; unmatched junction bases: 8. The CDR3 nucleotides are TGCAGCGTTGGCAGAGCAGGGGGCGCCGAGCAGTACTTC. Its protein product is CSVGRAGGAEQYF.

The rearrangement uses TRBV6-5 and TRBJ2-3, with 9 nucleotides matching TRBD2. V lost 3 bases and J lost 3; bases outside the gene matches: 4. The CDR3 length is 15 residues. Germline V gene data show CDR1 as MNHEY and CDR2 as SVGAGI. In DNA, the CDR3 is TGTGCCAGCAGTTATAGCGGGAGTCCGACAGATACGCAGTATTTT. It codes for CASSYSGSPTDTQYF.

This clonotype was seen only a few times. The genes are TRBV10-3 and TRBJ2-7, with 14 bases identical to TRBD2. The CDR3 consists of 15 residues. Germline V gene lookup returns CDR1 ENHRY and CDR2 SYGVKD. Germline trimming cut 6 bases from V and 2 bases from J; bases unmatched to any gene: 3. This chain's CDR3 is CAIRAGLAGAYEQYF. The CDR3 DNA reads as TGTGCCATCAGGGCGGGACTAGCGGGAGCCTACGAGCAGTACTTC.

This clonotype appeared many times. The J gene is TRBJ2-2, the V gene TRBV20-1, with 15 bases aligning to TRBD2. The trim removed 4 bases at V and 1 base at J, leaving 7 bases unmatched. Germline V gene lookup returns CDR1 DFQATT and CDR2 SNEGSKA (reference sequence). The CDR3 spans 18 residues. The CDR3 bases are TGCAGTGCTATTCCGGGACTAGCGGGAGGACGGAACACCGGGGAGCTGTTTTTT. This gives the protein CSAIPGLAGGRNTGELFF.

V usage is TRBV4-3 and J usage is TRBJ2-3; D remains unclear. CDR1 LGHNA and CDR2 YSLEER come from the germline V gene. The germline V and J ends were trimmed by 0 bases and 3 bases, with 10 bases remaining between them. The CDR3 consists of 15 residues. CDR3 sequence: CASSQELVLTDTQYF. CDR3 sequence (DNA): TGCGCCAGCAGCCAAGAGTTGGTCTTGACAGATACGCAGTATTTT.

This clonotype showed up just a few times. V is TRBV7-2 and J is TRBJ2-2; 7 bases align to TRBD2. The CDR3 spans 17 residues. Germline-derived CDR1 and CDR2 are SGHTA and FQGNSA. Losses at the gene ends were 7 bases for V and 5 bases for J; bases not matched to a gene: 16. In DNA, the CDR3 is TGTGCCAGCACCCCCCGAGTGGGGAGGGCACGAACCGGGGAGCTGTTTTTT. Its translation is CASTPRVGRARTGELFF.